The 29 T cell receptor beta chains below all came from one sample that was sequenced in a study of cytomegalovirus exposure and HLA in healthy donors. Sequenced by immunoSEQ multiplex PCR; TCRdb stores in-frame clones only, minus some. The sample lists 70,000 to 75,000 clones; about 95% were seen once. The sequenced sample was PBMCs. These TCRs come from a woman younger than 30 in good health and CMV-seronegative.

The rearrangement uses TRBV27 and TRBJ2-7; 9 bases align to TRBD1. CDR1 MNHEY and CDR2 SMNVEV come from the germline V gene (reference sequence). The CDR3 consists of 14 residues. V was clipped by 2 bases and J by 5 bases; unmatched bases: 4. CDR3 nucleotides: TGTGCCAGCAGTTTAGGACAGGGGAAGGACGAGCAGTACTTC. Translated, it gives CASSLGQGKDEQYF.

The chain links TRBV29-1 to TRBJ1-2, with TRBD1 as a possible D gene (6 bases). V was pared by 4 bases and J by 5 bases, with 11 bases between. The CDR3 consists of 12 residues. Germline V gene data show CDR1 as SQVTM and CDR2 as ANQGSEA. The CDR3: CSVAQTGYGYTF. CDR3 DNA: TGCAGCGTTGCCCAGACAGGTTATGGCTACACCTTC.

The chain joins TRBV5-6 to TRBJ2-1, with TRBD2 matching over 10 bases. This CDR3 has 16 amino acids. Unmatched junction bases numbered 7, after V lost 4 bases and J lost 3 bases. Germline CDR1 reads SGHDT; CDR2 reads YYEEEE. The CDR3 protein is CASSPRSSGSYNEQFF. DNA for the CDR3: TGTGCCAGCAGCCCCCGATCTAGCGGGAGCTACAATGAGCAGTTCTTC.

The chain joins TRBV29-1 to TRBJ2-7, with 9 bases fitting TRBD2. The CDR3 contains 12 residues. The germline CDR1 and CDR2 sequences are SQVTM and ANQGSEA. J was trimmed by 4 bases and V by 6 bases; bases with no gene match: 4. In nucleotides, the CDR3 is TGCAGCGTAGGGACTAGCCTTTACGAGCAGTACTTC. Amino acids: CSVGTSLYEQYF.

CDR3 protein: CASSEDRKWRGNTIYF. The DNA for the CDR3 is TGTGCCAGCAGCGAAGACAGGAAATGGCGAGGAAACACCATATATTTT. This rearrangement joins TRBV21-1 to TRBJ1-3; TRBD1, as called in the table, went unchecked against the DNA. TRBV21-1 corresponds to a pseudogene. The CDR3 has 16 amino acids.

The rearrangement uses TRBV7-3 and TRBJ2-5; 7 nucleotides agree with TRBD1. V shed 0 bases and J 4 bases; nucleotides not matched to a gene: 11. CDR3 size: 17 residues. Germline loops: CDR1 SGHTA, CDR2 FQGTGA. CDR3 sequence (DNA): TGTGCCAGCAGCTTAACCCCTGACAGGGTTTTGGGAGAGACCCAGTACTTC. Protein: CASSLTPDRVLGETQYF.

The J gene is TRBJ1-1, the V gene TRBV7-2; 7 nucleotides line up with TRBD1. Trimming took 2 bases from V and 4 from J; bases not matched to a gene: 7. CDR1 is SGHTA and CDR2 is FQGNSA in the germline V gene. CDR3 length: 15 amino acids. The CDR3 coding sequence is TGTGCCAGCAGCTTATCCGGGCAGGGGGGCACTGAAGCTTTCTTT. Encoded protein: CASSLSGQGGTEAFF.

The rearrangement links TRBV19 to TRBJ2-3; 12 bases map to TRBD2. Germline CDR1 reads LNHDA; CDR2 reads SQIVND (reference sequence). CDR3 length equals 16 residues. V was clipped by 3 bases and J by 3 bases; unmatched bases: 4. CDR3 loop: CASSIPTSGRTDTQYF. CDR3 nucleotides: TGTGCCAGTAGTATTCCGACTAGCGGGAGAACAGATACGCAGTATTTT.

The chain employs TRBV7-6 and TRBJ1-1; perhaps TRBD1 as D (6 bases). There are 14 residues in the CDR3. Germline CDR1 SGHVS, CDR2 FNYEAQ. Trimming removed 4 bases at V and 4 bases at J, with 13 bases between. The CDR3 DNA is TGTGCCAGCAGCTCTTACAGGGAGGGCACTGAAGCTTTCTTT. Translated, it gives CASSSYREGTEAFF.

The rearrangement joins TRBV13 to TRBJ1-6; 8 bases are a match to TRBD1. The CDR3 has 18 amino acids. Germline V gene data show CDR1 as PRHDT and CDR2 as FYEKMQ (reference sequence). V shed 5 bases and J 4 bases; nucleotides not matched to a gene: 13. The CDR3 nucleotides read TGTGCCAGCAGCCGGCCAATGACAGGGGCGATTTATAATTCACCCCTCCACTTT. Protein sequence: CASSRPMTGAIYNSPLHF.

The V gene is TRBV2, the J gene TRBJ1-5, with D unresolved. The V gene's germline CDR1 is SNHLY and CDR2 FYNNEI. CDR3 length equals 16 residues. Trimming removed 2 bases from V and 0 bases from J, with 11 bases in between. The CDR3 region is CASSEWGVDSNQPQHF. The CDR3 bases are TGTGCCAGCAGTGAATGGGGAGTGGATAGCAATCAGCCCCAGCATTTT.

The CDR3, as DNA: TGTGCCAGCAGCTTAGGACAGGGGGCGTCTGAGCAGTTCTTC. Translating gives CASSLGQGASEQFF. The V call is TRBV11-2, the J call TRBJ2-1, with TRBD1 matching over 10 bases. The germline V gene has CDR1 SGHAT and CDR2 FQNNGV. Trimming removed 1 base from V and 9 bases from J; junction bases left unmatched: 3. CDR3 size: 14 residues.

The chain joins TRBV6-5 to TRBJ2-3; possibly TRBD1 for D (6 bases). This CDR3 region has 15 residues. Germline V gives CDR1 MNHEY, CDR2 SVGAGI. Trimming stripped 2 bases from V and 2 bases from J, with 11 bases between. CDR3 DNA: TGTGCCAGCAGTTACCTACAGGGACACACAGATACGCAGTATTTT. Protein sequence: CASSYLQGHTDTQYF.

The chain recombines TRBV4-1 with TRBJ2-5, with 9 positions matching TRBD1. V shed 4 bases, J shed 5 bases, and the junction held 11 bases outside the gene matches. This CDR3 comprises 16 residues. CDR1 and CDR2 (germline): MGHRA, YSYEKL. The CDR3 here is CASSLRTGAETETQYF. For the CDR3, the DNA is TGCGCCAGCAGCCTGCGGACAGGGGCCGAAACGGAGACCCAGTACTTC.

The rearrangement uses TRBV5-1 and TRBJ1-2; 12 bases are a match to TRBD1. Losses at the gene ends were 4 bases for V and 8 bases for J; bases not matched to a gene: 6. Germline V lookup: CDR1 SGHRS, CDR2 YFSETQ. This CDR3 is 14 amino acids long. CDR3 nucleotide sequence: TGCGCCAGCAGCACGGGACAGGGGGCGGGAGGCTACACCTTC. Its translation is CASSTGQGAGGYTF.

V and J are TRBV30 and TRBJ1-2; D remains ambiguous. Germline V CDR1 and CDR2: GTSNPN, SVGIG (reference sequence). The V end lost 4 bases, the J end lost 1 base, and 7 bases lay between the germline ends. CDR3 size: 12 residues. Written as DNA, the CDR3 is TGTGCCTGGAACAGAATTAACTATGGCTACACCTTC. Translating gives CAWNRINYGYTF.

V gene TRBV9 combines with J gene TRBJ1-4; the D is unclear. Germline loops: CDR1 SGDLS, CDR2 YYNGEE. Trimming pared 0 bases from V and 0 bases from J, leaving 12 bases between. CDR3 length equals 17 residues. The CDR3 reads CASSVGAGLATNEKLFF. As DNA, the CDR3 is TGTGCCAGCAGCGTAGGGGCCGGACTAGCAACTAATGAAAAACTGTTTTTT.

This clone was recorded once. This rearrangement joins TRBV27 to TRBJ2-3, with TRBD2 matching over 12 bases. The trim removed 3 bases at V and 4 bases at J, leaving 5 bases unmatched. The CDR3 totals 16 residues. Germline V lookup: CDR1 MNHEY, CDR2 SMNVEV (reference sequence). This chain's CDR3 is CASSFLTSGGPDTQYF. The CDR3 nucleotides read TGTGCCAGCAGTTTCCTGACTAGCGGGGGACCAGATACGCAGTATTTT.

V is TRBV28 and J is TRBJ2-7; TRBD2 aligns across 8 bases. This CDR3 spans 15 amino acids. V lost 1 base to trimming and J lost 4 bases; unmatched junction nucleotides: 6. The germline V gene has CDR1 MDHEN and CDR2 SYDVKM. CDR3 loop: CASSLLAGGLYEQYF. The CDR3 DNA is TGTGCCAGCAGTTTATTGGCGGGAGGCCTTTACGAGCAGTACTTC.

The chain is built from TRBV6-5 and TRBJ1-1; D call uncertain. Germline CDR1 and CDR2: MNHEY and SVGAGI. The V gene lost 7 bases and the J gene lost 0 bases, with 9 bases spanning the gap. The CDR3 length is 13 residues. CDR3 in DNA: TGTGCCAGCAAATTACTCTTGAACACTGAAGCTTTCTTT. Its translation is CASKLLLNTEAFF.

The rearrangement uses TRBV19 and TRBJ2-7; 11 bases line up with TRBD1. After removal of 9 bases from V and 3 bases from J, the junction contained 7 bases not matched to a gene. CDR3 length equals 14 residues. Germline loops: CDR1 LNHDA, CDR2 SQIVND (reference sequence). The CDR3 DNA is TGTGCCAGCCGAGCGGGGACAGGGGGCTACGAGCAGTACTTC. It is translated as CASRAGTGGYEQYF.

This rearrangement joins TRBV27 to TRBJ2-3, with 13 bases lining up with TRBD2. CDR3 size: 16 residues. J lost 3 bases, V lost 3 bases, and 3 bases had no gene match. Germline CDR1 reads MNHEY; CDR2 reads SMNVEV (reference sequence). The CDR3 DNA reads as TGTGCCAGCAGTTTGGGGGGACTAGCGGGGACAGATACGCAGTATTTT. Translating gives CASSLGGLAGTDTQYF.

This clone was seen a single time. The chain has TRBV28 and TRBJ2-1; TRBD2 might be the D (6 bases). Germline assignment: CDR1 MDHEN and CDR2 SYDVKM. Trimming removed 6 bases at V and 2 bases at J, with 14 bases between. The CDR3 is 15 amino acids. CDR3 amino acids: CASRFVGEAYNEQFF. CDR3 nucleotide sequence: TGTGCCAGCAGGTTCGTGGGGGAGGCCTACAATGAGCAGTTCTTC.

V gene TRBV11-2 combines with J gene TRBJ2-2; unclear D gene. This CDR3 is built from 13 residues. Germline V CDR1 and CDR2: SGHAT, FQNNGV. V was trimmed by 2 bases and J by 3 bases, leaving 4 bases between them. The CDR3 sequence is CASSLTDTGELFF. The CDR3 DNA follows: TGTGCCAGCAGCTTAACGGACACCGGGGAGCTGTTTTTT.

The chain carries TRBV7-9 and TRBJ1-2; a possible D gene is TRBD1 (6 bases). This CDR3 contains 15 residues. Trimming cost V 7 bases and J 2 bases, with 17 bases left between them. Germline assignment: CDR1 SEHNR and CDR2 FQNEAQ (reference sequence). The DNA of the CDR3 is TGTGCCAGCACATTTGGCCGAGGGACAAACTATGGCTACACCTTC. Translation gives CASTFGRGTNYGYTF.

The V and J genes are TRBV11-2 and TRBJ2-2; a possible D gene is TRBD2 (5 bases). From germline, CDR1 is SGHAT and CDR2 FQNNGV. V was shortened by 5 bases and J by 1 base, with 20 bases between the two germline ends. The CDR3 is 18 amino acids. The CDR3 is CASSPHARLTKNTGELFF. The DNA for the CDR3 is TGTGCCAGCAGCCCGCATGCGCGGCTGACTAAGAACACCGGGGAGCTGTTTTTT. The whole variable domain, filled in from reference TRBV11-2 and TRBJ2-2, reads EAGVAQSPRYKIIEKRQSVAFWCNPISGHATLYWYQQILGQGPKLLIQFQNNGVVDDSQLPKDRFSAERLKGVDSTLKIQPAKLEDSAVYLCASSPHARLTKNTGELFFGEGSRLTVL.

The chain combines TRBV9 with TRBJ2-2, with TRBD1 identical over 10 bases. The CDR3 is 16 amino acids. Germline CDR1 is SGDLS and CDR2 is YYNGEE. The trim removed 0 bases at V and 4 bases at J, leaving 3 bases unmatched. CDR3 bases: TGTGCCAGCAGCGTAGGGGGACAGGGGTCCACCGGGGAGCTGTTTTTT. Its protein is CASSVGGQGSTGELFF.

The chain uses TRBV7-9 and TRBJ2-1; tentatively, D is TRBD1 (6 bases). CDR1 and CDR2 from the germline V gene are SEHNR and FQNEAQ (reference sequence). The CDR3 is made up of 15 amino acids. Trimming took 5 bases from V and 2 from J, leaving 13 bases between them. Written as DNA, the CDR3 is TGTGCCAGCAGCCCCCGGGACAAAACCTACAATGAGCAGTTCTTC. Residues: CASSPRDKTYNEQFF.

The gene calls are TRBV13 and TRBJ1-4; D perhaps matches TRBD1 (5 bases). V shed 5 bases and J shed 6 bases, with 19 bases lying between them. Germline V gives CDR1 PRHDT, CDR2 FYEKMQ (reference sequence). The CDR3 contains 16 residues. The CDR3 region is CASSDGGLGTYEKLFF. CDR3 nucleotides: TGTGCCAGCAGCGACGGGGGTTTGGGGACTTATGAAAAACTGTTTTTT.